This is a list of T cell receptor beta chains from one sample in a study of cytomegalovirus exposure and HLA in healthy donors. The repertoire was sequenced with immunoSEQ multiplex PCR; TCRdb's copy has only in-frame clones and lacks some. The sample includes some 120,000 clones, around nine tenths of them seen just once. The sample consisted of PBMCs. The receptors derive from a woman younger than 30 in good health and CMV-seronegative. Each CDR3 is given with its conserved first and last residue. Each record gives: V gene, clone size, J gene, D gene, CDR3 protein, CDR3 DNA. D genes are given only for firm matches. Size is omitted from some rows. Given values are once, few, many or a class for expanded clones.

TRBV29-1	NA	TRBJ1-1	NA	CSVVLQGSRNTEAFF	TGCAGCGTGGTACTTCAGGGGTCCAGGAACACTGAAGCTTTCTTT
TRBV7-6	NA	TRBJ2-5	NA	CASSLLARQETQYF	TGTGCCAGCAGCTTACTAGCGAGACAAGAGACCCAGTACTTC
TRBV15	few	TRBJ2-5	TRBD2	CATSTSTSGPETQYF	TGTGCCACCAGCACCTCAACTAGCGGGCCAGAGACCCAGTACTTC
TRBV9	NA	TRBJ2-3	TRBD2	CASSATTGMGTSGTDTQYF	TGTGCCAGCAGCGCGACGACAGGGATGGGGACTAGCGGTACGGATACGCAGTATTTT
TRBV5-1	NA	TRBJ2-5	TRBD2	CASSLARLAGGLAQETQYF	TGCGCCAGCAGCTTGGCCCGGCTAGCGGGGGGCCTGGCACAAGAGACCCAGTACTTC
TRBV2	few	TRBJ1-2	TRBD1	CASSFNRGTGYTF	TGTGCCAGCAGTTTTAACAGGGGAACTGGCTACACCTTC
TRBV6-5	NA	TRBJ2-2	TRBD2	CASSNSGSTGELFF	TGTGCCAGCAGTAATAGCGGGAGTACCGGGGAGCTGTTTTTT
TRBV2	NA	TRBJ1-2	NA	CASSVEGAYGYTF	TGTGCCAGCAGTGTCGAGGGCGCCTATGGCTACACCTTC
TRBV6-6	NA	TRBJ1-1	NA	CASSPLRTEAFF	TGTGCCAGCAGTCCACTGAGAACTGAAGCTTTCTTT
TRBV28	NA	TRBJ2-7	TRBD2	CASSSAGGRYEQYF	TGTGCCAGCAGTTCCGCGGGGGGGCGGTACGAGCAGTACTTC
TRBV4-2	NA	TRBJ1-2	NA	CASSQDLGGSSGYTF	TGTGCCAGCAGCCAAGATCTAGGGGGTTCTTCTGGCTACACCTTC
TRBV30	NA	TRBJ2-4	TRBD2	CAWTRGAVIDIQYF	TGTGCCTGGACGCGGGGGGCTGTCATTGACATTCAGTACTTC
TRBV6-4	many	TRBJ2-1	TRBD1	CASSQGESSYNEQFF	TGTGCCAGTTCTCAGGGGGAGAGCTCCTACAATGAGCAGTTCTTC
TRBV6-6	once	TRBJ1-2	NA	CASSSPEAGDYGYTF	TGTGCCAGCAGCTCCCCGGAGGCAGGGGACTATGGCTACACCTTC
TRBV18	NA	TRBJ1-6	NA	CASSEGGNSPLHF	TGTGCCAGCTCAGAGGGGGGGAATTCACCCCTCCACTTT
TRBV15	NA	TRBJ2-7	TRBD2	CATSRNLAGEQYF	TGTGCCACCAGCAGAAATCTAGCGGGGGAGCAGTACTTC
TRBV27	NA	TRBJ2-7	TRBD1	CASSLADRSEYF	TGTGCCAGCAGTTTAGCGGACAGGTCAGAGTACTTC
TRBV6-1	NA	TRBJ2-1	TRBD1	CASQEGGTGANEQFF	TGTGCCAGCCAAGAAGGAGGGACAGGGGCCAATGAGCAGTTCTTC
TRBV19	NA	TRBJ2-1	NA	CASSTLTGLHNEQFF	TGTGCCAGTAGTACCTTGACAGGATTGCACAATGAGCAGTTCTTC
TRBV13	NA	TRBJ1-1	NA	CASSLGPRGTEAFF	TGTGCCAGCAGCTTAGGACCCCGGGGCACTGAAGCTTTCTTT
TRBV27	NA	TRBJ1-6	TRBD1	CASSPPGQVVSPLHF	TGTGCCAGCAGTCCCCCGGGACAGGTTGTTTCACCCCTCCACTTT
TRBV7-3	NA	TRBJ2-3	TRBD1	CASSFDRGSTDTQYF	TGTGCCAGCAGCTTTGACAGGGGAAGCACAGATACGCAGTATTTT
TRBV2	NA	TRBJ1-5	NA	CASRKRRDSNQPQHF	TGTGCCAGCAGAAAAAGGAGGGATAGCAATCAGCCCCAGCATTTT
TRBV6-5	NA	TRBJ1-3	NA	CASCPAGGGNTIYF	TGTGCCAGCTGCCCGGCGGGGGGTGGAAACACCATATATTTT
TRBV6-1	NA	TRBJ2-2	TRBD2	CASSGGLAGGGTGELFF	TGTGCCAGCAGTGGCGGACTAGCGGGAGGGGGTACCGGGGAGCTGTTTTTT
TRBV10-3	NA	TRBJ2-7	NA	CAISEVTSVEQYF	TGTGCCATCAGTGAGGTGACTTCCGTGGAGCAGTACTTC
TRBV11-2	NA	TRBJ1-1	TRBD1	CASSIRQGMNTEAFF	TGTGCCAGCAGCATACGACAGGGCATGAACACTGAAGCTTTCTTT
TRBV7-2	NA	TRBJ2-2	TRBD1	CASRHPGQGPTGELFF	TGTGCCAGCAGGCACCCGGGACAGGGACCAACCGGGGAGCTGTTTTTT
TRBV30	NA	TRBJ1-1	NA	CAWSTGHMNTEAFF	TGTGCCTGGAGCACGGGACATATGAACACTGAAGCTTTCTTT
TRBV12-5	NA	TRBJ2-5	TRBD1	CASGLHTGVSLTETQYF	TGTGCTAGTGGTTTGCATACAGGGGTGTCGTTAACGGAGACCCAGTACTTC
TRBV30	NA	TRBJ1-5	NA	CAWSQGFKDQPQHF	TGTGCCTGGAGCCAGGGTTTTAAGGATCAGCCCCAGCATTTT
TRBV7-9	NA	TRBJ1-4	TRBD1	CASSRTPGQGNEKLFF	TGTGCCAGCAGTCGCACTCCTGGACAGGGAAATGAAAAACTGTTTTTT
TRBV7-2	NA	TRBJ1-2	NA	CASSLAWATGYTF	TGTGCCAGCAGCTTAGCATGGGCTACTGGCTACACCTTC
TRBV7-2	NA	TRBJ2-7	TRBD2	CASSLGLAGGWYEQYF	TGTGCCAGCAGCTTAGGGCTAGCGGGAGGATGGTACGAGCAGTACTTC
TRBV9	once	TRBJ2-5	TRBD2	CASSPSPGAASGTSGRAEETQYF	TGTGCCAGCAGCCCCTCCCCTGGGGCGGCATCCGGGACTAGCGGGAGGGCCGAAGAGACCCAGTACTTC
TRBV9	NA	TRBJ1-2	NA	CASSSRWGYTF	TGTGCCAGCAGCTCACGGTGGGGCTACACCTTC
TRBV18	NA	TRBJ1-1	NA	CASSPNKGTEAFF	TGTGCCAGCTCACCGAACAAGGGGACTGAAGCTTTCTTT
TRBV7-3	NA	TRBJ2-2	TRBD2	CASSLEPLAGGPTGELFF	TGTGCCAGCAGCCTTGAACCCTTAGCGGGAGGGCCAACCGGGGAGCTGTTTTTT
TRBV7-9	NA	TRBJ1-1	NA	CASNKVEGGVEAFF	TGTGCCAGCAACAAAGTGGAGGGAGGGGTTGAAGCTTTCTTT
TRBV10-3	NA	TRBJ2-7	TRBD2	CAISPGLEILYEQYF	TGTGCCATCAGCCCGGGACTAGAAATTCTCTACGAGCAGTACTTC
TRBV27	NA	TRBJ2-1	NA	CASRRGGRANEQFF	TGTGCCAGCAGAAGGGGGGGCAGGGCAAATGAGCAGTTCTTC
TRBV5-1	NA	TRBJ2-2	NA	CASSLWSRMNTGELFF	TGCGCCAGCAGCTTGTGGTCCAGAATGAACACCGGGGAGCTGTTTTTT
TRBV2	NA	TRBJ2-7	NA	CASTRAGPQGEQYF	TGTGCCAGCACGCGGGCGGGGCCGCAAGGCGAGCAGTACTTC